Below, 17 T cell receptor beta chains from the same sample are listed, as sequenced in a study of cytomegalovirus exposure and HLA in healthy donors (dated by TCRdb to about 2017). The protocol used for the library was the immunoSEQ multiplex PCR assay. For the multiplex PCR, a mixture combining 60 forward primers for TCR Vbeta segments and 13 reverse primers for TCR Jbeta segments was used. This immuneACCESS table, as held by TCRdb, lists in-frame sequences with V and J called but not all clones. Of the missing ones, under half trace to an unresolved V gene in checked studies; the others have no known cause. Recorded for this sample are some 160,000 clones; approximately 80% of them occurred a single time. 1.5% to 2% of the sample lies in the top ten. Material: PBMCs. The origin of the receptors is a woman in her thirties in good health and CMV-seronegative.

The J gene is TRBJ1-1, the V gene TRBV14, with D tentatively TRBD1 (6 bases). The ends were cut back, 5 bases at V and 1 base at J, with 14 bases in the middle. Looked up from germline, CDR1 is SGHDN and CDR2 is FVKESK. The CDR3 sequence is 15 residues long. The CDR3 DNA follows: TGTGCCAGCAGCGAAGGGGGGGGTTCGAACACTGAAGCTTTCTTT. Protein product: CASSEGGGSNTEAFF.

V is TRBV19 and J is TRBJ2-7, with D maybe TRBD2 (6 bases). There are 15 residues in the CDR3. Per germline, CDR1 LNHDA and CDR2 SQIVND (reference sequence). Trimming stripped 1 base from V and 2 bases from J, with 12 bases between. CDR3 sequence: CASSIAAGTTYEQYF. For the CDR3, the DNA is TGTGCCAGTAGTATAGCGGCGGGGACCACCTACGAGCAGTACTTC.

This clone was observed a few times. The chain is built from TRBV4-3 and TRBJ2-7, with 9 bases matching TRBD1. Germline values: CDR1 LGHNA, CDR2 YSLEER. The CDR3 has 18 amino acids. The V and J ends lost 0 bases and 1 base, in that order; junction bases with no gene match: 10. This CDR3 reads CASSQEVELQGASYEQYF. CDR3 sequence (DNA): TGCGCCAGCAGCCAAGAAGTGGAGTTACAGGGGGCTTCCTACGAGCAGTACTTC.

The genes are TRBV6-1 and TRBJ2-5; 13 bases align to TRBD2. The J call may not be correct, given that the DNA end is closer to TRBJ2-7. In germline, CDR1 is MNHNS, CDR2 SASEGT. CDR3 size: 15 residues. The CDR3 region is CASSMGLAGLYEQYF. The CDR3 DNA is TGTGCCAGCAGTATGGGACTAGCGGGATTATACGAGCAGTACTTC.

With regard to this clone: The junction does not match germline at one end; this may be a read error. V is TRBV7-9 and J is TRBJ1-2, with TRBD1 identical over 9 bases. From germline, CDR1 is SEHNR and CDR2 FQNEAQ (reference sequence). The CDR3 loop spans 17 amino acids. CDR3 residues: CSSSLGGQGLIFYGYTF. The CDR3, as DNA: TGTTCCAGCAGCTTAGGGGGACAGGGACTAATTTTTTATGGCTACACCTTC.

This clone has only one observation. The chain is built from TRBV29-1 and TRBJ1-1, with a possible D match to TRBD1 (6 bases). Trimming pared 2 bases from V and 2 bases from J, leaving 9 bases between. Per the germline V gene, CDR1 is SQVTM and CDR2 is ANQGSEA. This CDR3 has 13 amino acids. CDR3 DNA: TGCAGCGTTGAACTACAGGGAAACACTGAAGCTTTCTTT. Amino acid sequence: CSVELQGNTEAFF. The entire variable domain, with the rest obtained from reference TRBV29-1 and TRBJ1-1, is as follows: SAVISQKPSRDICQRGTSLTIQCQVDSQVTMMFWYRQQPGQSLTLIATANQGSEATYESGFVIDKFPISRPNLTFSTLTVSNMSPEDSSIYLCSVELQGNTEAFFGQGTRLTVV.

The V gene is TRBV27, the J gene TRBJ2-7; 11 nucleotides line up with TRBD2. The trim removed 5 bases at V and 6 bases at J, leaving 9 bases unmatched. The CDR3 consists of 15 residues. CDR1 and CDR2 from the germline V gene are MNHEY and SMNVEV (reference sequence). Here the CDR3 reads CASSPRGLAEGEQYF. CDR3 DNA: TGTGCCAGCAGTCCTAGGGGACTAGCGGAGGGCGAGCAGTACTTC.

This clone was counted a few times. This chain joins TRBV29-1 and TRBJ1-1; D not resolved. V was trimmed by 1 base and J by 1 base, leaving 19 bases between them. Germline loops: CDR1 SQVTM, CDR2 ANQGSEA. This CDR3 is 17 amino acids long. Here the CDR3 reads CSVEGGFRDDPNTEAFF. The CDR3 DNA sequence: TGCAGCGTTGAAGGAGGTTTTCGAGACGACCCGAACACTGAAGCTTTCTTT.

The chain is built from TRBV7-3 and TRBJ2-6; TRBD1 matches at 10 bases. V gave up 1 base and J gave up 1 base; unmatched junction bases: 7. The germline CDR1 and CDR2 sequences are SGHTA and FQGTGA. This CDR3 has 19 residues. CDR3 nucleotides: TGTGCCAGCAGCTTAAAGCTGGGACAGGGGAGTTCTGGGGCCAACGTCCTGACTTTC. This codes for CASSLKLGQGSSGANVLTF.

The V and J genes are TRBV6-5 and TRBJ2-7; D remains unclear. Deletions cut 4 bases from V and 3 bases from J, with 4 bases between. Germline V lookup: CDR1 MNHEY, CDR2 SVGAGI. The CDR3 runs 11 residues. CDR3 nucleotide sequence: TGTGCCAGCAGTTCACTCTACGAGCAGTACTTC. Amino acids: CASSSLYEQYF.

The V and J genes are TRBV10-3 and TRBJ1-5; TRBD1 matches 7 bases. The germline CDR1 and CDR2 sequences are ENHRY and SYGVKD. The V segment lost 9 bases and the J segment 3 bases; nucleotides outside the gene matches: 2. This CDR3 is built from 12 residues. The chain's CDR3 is CAIGQANQPQHF. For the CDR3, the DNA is TGTGCCATAGGACAGGCCAATCAGCCCCAGCATTTT.

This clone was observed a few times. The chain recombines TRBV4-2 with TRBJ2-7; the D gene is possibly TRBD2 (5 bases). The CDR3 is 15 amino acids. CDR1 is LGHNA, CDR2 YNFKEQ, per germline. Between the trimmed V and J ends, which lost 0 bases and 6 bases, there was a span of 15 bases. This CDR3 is CASSQEGEDAGEQYF. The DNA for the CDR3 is TGTGCCAGCAGCCAAGAAGGTGAAGACGCGGGCGAGCAGTACTTC.

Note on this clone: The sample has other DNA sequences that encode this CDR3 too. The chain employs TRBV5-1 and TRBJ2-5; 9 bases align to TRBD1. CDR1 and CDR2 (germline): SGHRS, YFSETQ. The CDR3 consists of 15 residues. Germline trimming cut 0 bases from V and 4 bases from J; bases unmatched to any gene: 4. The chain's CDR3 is CASSLAGTGRETQYF. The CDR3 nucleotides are TGCGCCAGCAGCTTGGCAGGGACAGGGAGAGAGACCCAGTACTTC.

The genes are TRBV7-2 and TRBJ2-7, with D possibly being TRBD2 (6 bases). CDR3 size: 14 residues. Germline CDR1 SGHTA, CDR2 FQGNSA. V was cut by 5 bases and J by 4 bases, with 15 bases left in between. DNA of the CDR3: TGTGCCAGCAGCCCCCGTCTTGGGGGGTACGAGCAGTACTTC. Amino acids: CASSPRLGGYEQYF.

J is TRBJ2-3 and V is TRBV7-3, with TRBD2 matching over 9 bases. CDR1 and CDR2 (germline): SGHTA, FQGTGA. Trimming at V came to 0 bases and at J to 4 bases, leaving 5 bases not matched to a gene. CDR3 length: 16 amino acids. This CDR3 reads CASSLTSGRGSDTQYF. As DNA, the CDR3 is TGTGCCAGCAGCTTAACTAGCGGGAGAGGTTCAGATACGCAGTATTTT.

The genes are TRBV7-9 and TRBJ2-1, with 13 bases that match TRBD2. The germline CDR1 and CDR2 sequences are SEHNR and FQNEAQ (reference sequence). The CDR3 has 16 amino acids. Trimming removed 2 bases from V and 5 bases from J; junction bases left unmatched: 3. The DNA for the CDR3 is TGTGCCAGCAGCTTACGGACTAGCGGGAGACACAATGAGCAGTTCTTC. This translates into CASSLRTSGRHNEQFF.

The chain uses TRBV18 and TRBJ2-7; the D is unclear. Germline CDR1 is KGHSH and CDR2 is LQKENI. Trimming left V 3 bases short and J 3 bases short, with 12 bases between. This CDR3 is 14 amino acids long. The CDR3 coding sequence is TGTGCCAGCTCACCTATCTACGGTAGCTACGAGCAGTACTTC. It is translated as CASSPIYGSYEQYF.